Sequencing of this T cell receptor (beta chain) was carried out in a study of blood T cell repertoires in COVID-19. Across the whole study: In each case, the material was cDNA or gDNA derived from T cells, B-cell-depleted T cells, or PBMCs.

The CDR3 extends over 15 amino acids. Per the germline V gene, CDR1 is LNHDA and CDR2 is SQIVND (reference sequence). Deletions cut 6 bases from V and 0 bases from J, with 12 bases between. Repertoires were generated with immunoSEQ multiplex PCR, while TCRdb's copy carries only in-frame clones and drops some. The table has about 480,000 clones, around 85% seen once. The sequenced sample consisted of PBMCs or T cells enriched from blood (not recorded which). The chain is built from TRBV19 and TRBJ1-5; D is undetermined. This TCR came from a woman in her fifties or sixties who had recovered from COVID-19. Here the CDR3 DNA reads TGTGCCAGTAGGCTAGCAGGTATTAGCAATCAGCCCCAGCATTTT. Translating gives CASRLAGISNQPQHF.